This T cell receptor (beta chain) emerged from a study of blood T cells in healthy people across ages. General study points: Per million T cells, the diversity of TCR beta decreased roughly linearly as age advanced.

This clonotype was recorded a few times. The antigen is undetermined. There are 16 residues in the CDR3. Trimming cost V 0 bases and J 5 bases; bases outside gene matches: 7. Germline assignment: CDR1 SGHTA and CDR2 FQGTGA. Alongside a J-beta primer mix, a sample-barcoded 5' primer served in a second PCR lasting roughly 7 to 11 cycles. TCRdb used MiXCR to reprocess the 5' RACE reads, holding one entry per CDR3 protein. The sample contains 1.5 million to 1.8 million distinct CDR3 sequences, 35% to 45% of which appear only once. For every donor, a draw yielded around 10 milliliters of peripheral blood. Isolation recovered at least 7 million PBMCs from every sample. With each sample, at least 5 micrograms of total RNA were extracted.

Sequenced material: blood. V usage is TRBV7-3 and J usage is TRBJ2-1; 7 nucleotides align to TRBD2. This TCR came from a woman between 18 and 29 years old in good health. Here the CDR3 DNA reads TGTGCCAGCAGCTTAACTCCAGGACTAGTCGACAATGAGCAGTTCTTC. It translates to CASSLTPGLVDNEQFF.